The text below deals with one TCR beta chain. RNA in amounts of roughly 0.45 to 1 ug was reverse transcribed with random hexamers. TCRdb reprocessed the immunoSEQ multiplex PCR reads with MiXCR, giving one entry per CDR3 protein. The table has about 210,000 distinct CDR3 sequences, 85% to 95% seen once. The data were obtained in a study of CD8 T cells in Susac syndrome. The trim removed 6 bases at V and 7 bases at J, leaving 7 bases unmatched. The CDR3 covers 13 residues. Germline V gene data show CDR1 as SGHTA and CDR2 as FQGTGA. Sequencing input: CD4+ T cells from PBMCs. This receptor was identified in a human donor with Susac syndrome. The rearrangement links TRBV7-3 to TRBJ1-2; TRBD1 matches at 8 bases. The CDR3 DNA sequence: TGTGCCAGCAGTCCCGACAGGGGCCCTGGCTACACCTTC. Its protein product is CASSPDRGPGYTF. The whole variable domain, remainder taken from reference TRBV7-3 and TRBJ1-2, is GAGVSQTPSNKVTEKGKYVELRCDPISGHTALYWYRQSLGQGPEFLIYFQGTGAADDSGLPNDRFFAVRPEGSVSTLKIQRTERGDSAVYLCASSPDRGPGYTFGSGTRLTVV.